This T cell receptor beta chain was recorded in a study of blood T cell repertoires in COVID-19. Here immunoSEQ multiplex PCR was the method, and the copy in TCRdb shows in-frame clones only, minus some. The sample lists roughly 70,000 clones, roughly four fifths occurring once. The source material was peripheral blood. This TCR was sampled from a man aged 55 to 69 with COVID-19, enrolled during active disease.

The CDR3 spells CASSFRKNTEAFF. DNA for the CDR3: TGTGCCAGCAGCTTCAGGAAGAACACTGAAGCTTTCTTT. The rearrangement uses TRBV5-6 and TRBJ1-1; D is unresolved. The CDR3 is 13 residues long. Germline V gene lookup returns CDR1 SGHDT and CDR2 YYEEEE. V was cut by 2 bases and J by 1 base, with 6 bases left in between.